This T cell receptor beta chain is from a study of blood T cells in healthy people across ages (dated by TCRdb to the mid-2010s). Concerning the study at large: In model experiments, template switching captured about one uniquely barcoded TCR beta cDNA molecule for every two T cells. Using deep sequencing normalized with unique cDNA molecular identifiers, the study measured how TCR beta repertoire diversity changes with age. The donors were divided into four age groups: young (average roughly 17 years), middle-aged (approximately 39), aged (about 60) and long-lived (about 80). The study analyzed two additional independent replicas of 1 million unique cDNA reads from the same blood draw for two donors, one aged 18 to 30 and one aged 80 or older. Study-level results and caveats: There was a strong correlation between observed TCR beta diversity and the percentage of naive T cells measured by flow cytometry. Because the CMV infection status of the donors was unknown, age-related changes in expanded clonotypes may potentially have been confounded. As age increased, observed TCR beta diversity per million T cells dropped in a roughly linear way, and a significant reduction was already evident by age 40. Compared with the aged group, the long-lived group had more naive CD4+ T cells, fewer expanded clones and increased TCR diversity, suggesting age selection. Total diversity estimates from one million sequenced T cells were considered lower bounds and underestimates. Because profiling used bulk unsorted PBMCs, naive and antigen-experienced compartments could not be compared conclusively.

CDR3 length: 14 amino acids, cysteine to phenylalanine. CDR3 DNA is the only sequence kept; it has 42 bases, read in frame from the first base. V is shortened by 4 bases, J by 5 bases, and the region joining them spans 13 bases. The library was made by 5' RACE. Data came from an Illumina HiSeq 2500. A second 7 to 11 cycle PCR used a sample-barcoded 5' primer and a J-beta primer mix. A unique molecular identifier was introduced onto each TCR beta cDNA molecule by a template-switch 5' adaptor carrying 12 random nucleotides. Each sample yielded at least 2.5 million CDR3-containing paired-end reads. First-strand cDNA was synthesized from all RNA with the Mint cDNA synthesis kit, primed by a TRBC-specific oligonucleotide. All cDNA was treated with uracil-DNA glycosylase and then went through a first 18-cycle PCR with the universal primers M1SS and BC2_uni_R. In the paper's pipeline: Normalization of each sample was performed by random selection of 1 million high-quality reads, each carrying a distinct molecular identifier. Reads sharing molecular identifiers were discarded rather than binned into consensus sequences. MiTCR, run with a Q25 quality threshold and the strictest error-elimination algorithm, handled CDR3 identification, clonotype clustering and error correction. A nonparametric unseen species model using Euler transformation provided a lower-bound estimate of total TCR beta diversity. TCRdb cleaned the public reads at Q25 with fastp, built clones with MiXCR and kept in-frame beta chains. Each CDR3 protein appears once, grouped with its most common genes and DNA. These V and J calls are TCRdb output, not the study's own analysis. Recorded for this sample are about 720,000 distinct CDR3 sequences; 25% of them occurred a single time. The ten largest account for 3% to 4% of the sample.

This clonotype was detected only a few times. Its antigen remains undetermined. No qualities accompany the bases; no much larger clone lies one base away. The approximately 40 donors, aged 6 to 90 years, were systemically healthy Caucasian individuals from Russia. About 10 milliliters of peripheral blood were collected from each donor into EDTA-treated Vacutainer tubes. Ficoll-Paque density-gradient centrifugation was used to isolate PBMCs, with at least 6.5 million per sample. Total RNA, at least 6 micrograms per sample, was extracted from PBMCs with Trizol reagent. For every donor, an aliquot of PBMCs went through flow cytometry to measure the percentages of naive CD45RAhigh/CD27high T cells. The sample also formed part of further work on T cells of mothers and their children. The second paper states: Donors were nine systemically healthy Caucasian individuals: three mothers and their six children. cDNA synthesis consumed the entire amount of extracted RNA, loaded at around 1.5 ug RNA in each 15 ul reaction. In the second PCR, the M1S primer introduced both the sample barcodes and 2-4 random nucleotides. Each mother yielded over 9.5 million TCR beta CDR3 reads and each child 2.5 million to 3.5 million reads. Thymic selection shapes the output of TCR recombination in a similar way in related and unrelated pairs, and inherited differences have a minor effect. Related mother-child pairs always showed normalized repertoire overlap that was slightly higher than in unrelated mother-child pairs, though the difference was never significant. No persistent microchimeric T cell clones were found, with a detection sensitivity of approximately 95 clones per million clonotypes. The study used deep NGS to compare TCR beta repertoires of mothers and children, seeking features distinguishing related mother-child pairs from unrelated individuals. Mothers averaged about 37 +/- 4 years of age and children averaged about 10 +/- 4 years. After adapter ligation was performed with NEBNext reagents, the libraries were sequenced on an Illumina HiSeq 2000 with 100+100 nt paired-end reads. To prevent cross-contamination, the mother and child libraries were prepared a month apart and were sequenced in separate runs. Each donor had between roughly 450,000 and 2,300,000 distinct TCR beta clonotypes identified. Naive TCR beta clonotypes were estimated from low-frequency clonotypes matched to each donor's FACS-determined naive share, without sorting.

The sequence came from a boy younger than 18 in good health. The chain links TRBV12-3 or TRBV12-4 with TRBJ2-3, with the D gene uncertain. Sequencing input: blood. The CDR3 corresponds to CASSSTPTEDTQYF. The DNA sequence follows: TGTGCCAGCAGTTCAACCCCCACAGAAGATACGCAGTATTTT.